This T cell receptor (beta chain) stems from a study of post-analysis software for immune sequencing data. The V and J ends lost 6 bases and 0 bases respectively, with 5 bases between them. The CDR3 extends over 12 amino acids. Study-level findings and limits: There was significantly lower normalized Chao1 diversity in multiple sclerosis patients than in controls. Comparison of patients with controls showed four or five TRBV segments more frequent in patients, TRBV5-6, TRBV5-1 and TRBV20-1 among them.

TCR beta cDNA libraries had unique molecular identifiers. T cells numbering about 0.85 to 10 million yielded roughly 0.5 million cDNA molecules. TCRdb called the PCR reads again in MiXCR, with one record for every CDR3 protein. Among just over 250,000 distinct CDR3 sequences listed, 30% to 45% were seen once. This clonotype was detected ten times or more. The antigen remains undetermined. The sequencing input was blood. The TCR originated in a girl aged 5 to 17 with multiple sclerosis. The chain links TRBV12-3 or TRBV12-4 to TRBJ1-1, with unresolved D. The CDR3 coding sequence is TGTGCCAGCAGCGTAGTGAACACTGAAGCTTTCTTT. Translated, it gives CASSVVNTEAFF.